This TCR beta chain was obtained from a study of blood T cell repertoires in COVID-19. Looking at the study overall: From the United States, Italy and Spain came samples of acute and convalescent COVID-19. PBMCs, B-cell-depleted T cells, or T cells provided the cDNA or gDNA that made up the material.

Trimming took 3 bases from V and 6 from J; bases not matched to a gene: 7. The CDR3 contains 14 residues. Germline CDR1 reads KGHSH; CDR2 reads LQKENI. In the authors' workflow: How many nucleated cells were present was estimated from reference gene primer amplification. Using immunoSEQ multiplex PCR, the repertoire was profiled, and TCRdb retains in-frame clones only, with some absent. V and J calls plus clone size are reproduced from that table; the DNA served to infer D and trimming. Of 110,000 or so clones in the sample, around four fifths were seen once. The sequencing sample was made of peripheral blood. This chain links TRBV18 with TRBJ1-1; 7 bases map to TRBD1. This sequence was found in a woman aged 60-75 years with acute or convalescent COVID-19. The CDR3 nucleotides read TGTGCCAGCTCACCCCCGACAGGGACTTCTGAAGCTTTCTTT. Translated: CASSPPTGTSEAFF.